This TCR beta chain was documented in a study of T cell repertoires in cytomegalovirus infection. Study in general: Based on public TCR beta signatures, there were indications of CMV infection and of a matching HLA type. Study-wide findings and caveats: The response measured ex vivo was dominated by TCR beta clonotypes (HLA-C-restricted and CMV-specific). Cumulative public TCR beta family frequency identified carriers of CMV plus the relevant HLA.

In TCRdb, the reads were re-called with MiXCR into one record per CDR3 protein. This table has hundreds of thousands of distinct CDR3 sequences, 33% appearing once. J gave up 6 bases and V 2 bases, and 10 bases lay outside the gene matches. Germline lookup yields CDR1 SGHAT and CDR2 FQDESV (reference sequence). The CDR3 contains 15 residues. This clonotype occurred a few times. What it binds is not known. The V and J genes are TRBV11-1 and TRBJ2-7; 7 positions agree with TRBD1. This sample comprised cultured PBMCs, obtained from culture after CMV antigen stimulation. This clonotype was sampled from a human donor in good health (CMV status not recorded). Some clones in this sample may be carry-over from other donors' samples. The CDR3 region has the DNA TGTGCCAGCAGCTTATACCCGACAGGGATCGGCGAGCAGTACGTC. Encoded protein: CASSLYPTGIGEQYV.